Listed below are T cell receptor beta chains from one sample, sequenced in a study of control samples from healthy donors and cancer patients. The method was immunoSEQ multiplex PCR; TCRdb's version includes in-frame clones alone and lacks a portion of them. The sample lists approximately 50,000 clones, around 94% occurring once. Sequenced: PBMCs. Receptors were obtained from a man aged 30 to 45 with colorectal cancer. Each CDR3 is given with its conserved first and last residue. The order of the fields is CDR3 DNA, CDR3 protein, CDR3 length, J gene, V gene, D gene, clone size. A D gene is named only where the DNA matches it firmly. Size tells how often a clone was seen (once, few, many) or the class of an expanded clone, and some rows leave it out.

CDR3 DNA: TGTGCCAGCAGCTTTCGGGGGGGCCCGAGGAATGAGCAGTTCTTC
CDR3 protein: CASSFRGGPRNEQFF
CDR3 length: 15
J gene: TRBJ2-1
V gene: TRBV13
D gene: TRBD2
clone size: NA

CDR3 DNA: TGCGCCAGCAGCCAAGATCAGGAGACAGGGGCCTACAATGAGCAGTTCTTC
CDR3 protein: CASSQDQETGAYNEQFF
CDR3 length: 17
J gene: TRBJ2-1
V gene: TRBV4-3
D gene: TRBD1
clone size: NA

CDR3 DNA: TGTGCCAGCAGTTACTCGCTAGCCACAGATACGCAGTATTTT
CDR3 protein: CASSYSLATDTQYF
CDR3 length: 14
J gene: TRBJ2-3
V gene: TRBV6-2/TRBV6-3
D gene: NA
clone size: NA

CDR3 DNA: TGTGCCAGCAGCTTGGGTACTCGGGATCTTACAATCGCGAACACCGGGGAGCTGTTTTTT
CDR3 protein: CASSLGTRDLTIANTGELFF
CDR3 length: 20
J gene: TRBJ2-2
V gene: TRBV5-5
D gene: NA
clone size: NA

CDR3 DNA: TGTGCCAGCAGAGCTCAGGGGGCAGGAACCGGGGAGCTGTTTTTT
CDR3 protein: CASRAQGAGTGELFF
CDR3 length: 15
J gene: TRBJ2-2
V gene: TRBV6-5
D gene: TRBD1
clone size: NA

CDR3 DNA: TGTGCCAGCAGCTACAGCAGCTCCTACGAGCAGTACTTC
CDR3 protein: CASSYSSSYEQYF
CDR3 length: 13
J gene: TRBJ2-7
V gene: TRBV7-2
D gene: NA
clone size: NA

CDR3 DNA: TGCGCCAGCAGTGAGGCACAGGGGACTGAAGCTTTCTTT
CDR3 protein: CASSEAQGTEAFF
CDR3 length: 13
J gene: TRBJ1-1
V gene: TRBV10-1
D gene: TRBD1
clone size: NA

CDR3 DNA: TGTGCCAGCAGTGAGAGTGGTCTTCCTGAAGCTTTCTTT
CDR3 protein: CASSESGLPEAFF
CDR3 length: 13
J gene: TRBJ1-1
V gene: TRBV6-1
D gene: NA
clone size: NA

CDR3 DNA: TGTGCCAGCAGCTGGACAGGGAATAGCAATCAGCCCCAGCATTTT
CDR3 protein: CASSWTGNSNQPQHF
CDR3 length: 15
J gene: TRBJ1-5
V gene: TRBV6-2/TRBV6-3
D gene: TRBD1
clone size: NA

CDR3 DNA: TGTGCCAGCAGCCAAGCTCCCTGGGGGTTGGATGAAAAACTGTTTTTT
CDR3 protein: CASSQAPWGLDEKLFF
CDR3 length: 16
J gene: TRBJ1-4
V gene: TRBV3-1/TRBV3-2
D gene: NA
clone size: NA

CDR3 DNA: TGTGCCAGCAGCTTATACGTGGCGGGGGGCACAGATACGCAGTATTTT
CDR3 protein: CASSLYVAGGTDTQYF
CDR3 length: 16
J gene: TRBJ2-3
V gene: TRBV7-2
D gene: TRBD2
clone size: NA

CDR3 DNA: TGTGCCACCAGCAGGGACAGCTCGGGATCACCCCTCCACTTT
CDR3 protein: CATSRDSSGSPLHF
CDR3 length: 14
J gene: TRBJ1-6
V gene: TRBV15
D gene: NA
clone size: NA

CDR3 DNA: TGTGCCAGCAGCGCGGACAGGGGGTTAGGGAACACTGAAGCTTTCTTT
CDR3 protein: CASSADRGLGNTEAFF
CDR3 length: 16
J gene: TRBJ1-1
V gene: TRBV9
D gene: TRBD1
clone size: NA

CDR3 DNA: TGCGCCAGCAGCCCACGGGACAGGCTTAGCACAGATACGCAGTATTTT
CDR3 protein: CASSPRDRLSTDTQYF
CDR3 length: 16
J gene: TRBJ2-3
V gene: TRBV5-1
D gene: TRBD1
clone size: NA

CDR3 DNA: TGTGCCACCAGCAAACCTGGGGCCAACGTCCTGACTTTC
CDR3 protein: CATSKPGANVLTF
CDR3 length: 13
J gene: TRBJ2-6
V gene: TRBV15
D gene: NA
clone size: NA

CDR3 DNA: TGTGCCAGTAGTGGACGGAACTCTGGAAACACCATATATTTT
CDR3 protein: CASSGRNSGNTIYF
CDR3 length: 14
J gene: TRBJ1-3
V gene: TRBV19
D gene: NA
clone size: NA

CDR3 DNA: TGTGCCAGCAGCTTCGGATCCGGACTTGATGAAAAACTGTTTTTT
CDR3 protein: CASSFGSGLDEKLFF
CDR3 length: 15
J gene: TRBJ1-4
V gene: TRBV3-1/TRBV3-2
D gene: NA
clone size: NA

CDR3 DNA: TGTGCCACCAGTGATTTATCTCTCCGTGACAGTCACAATCAGCCCCAGCATTTT
CDR3 protein: CATSDLSLRDSHNQPQHF
CDR3 length: 18
J gene: TRBJ1-5
V gene: TRBV24-1
D gene: NA
clone size: NA

CDR3 DNA: TGCAGCGTAGCCCCGACAGGGAAGGAGGACACTGAAGCTTTCTTT
CDR3 protein: CSVAPTGKEDTEAFF
CDR3 length: 15
J gene: TRBJ1-1
V gene: TRBV29-1
D gene: TRBD1
clone size: NA

CDR3 DNA: TGTGCCAGCAGCCCAACCCGGGACAGTGCTTACGAGCAGTACTTC
CDR3 protein: CASSPTRDSAYEQYF
CDR3 length: 15
J gene: TRBJ2-7
V gene: TRBV3-1/TRBV3-2
D gene: TRBD1
clone size: NA

CDR3 DNA: TGTGCCATCAGTGACAGCCGCTCTGGGGCCAACGTCCTGACTTTC
CDR3 protein: CAISDSRSGANVLTF
CDR3 length: 15
J gene: TRBJ2-6
V gene: TRBV10-3
D gene: NA
clone size: NA

CDR3 DNA: TGTGCCAGTAGTATAGGGAGAGGAAACACCATATATTTT
CDR3 protein: CASSIGRGNTIYF
CDR3 length: 13
J gene: TRBJ1-3
V gene: TRBV19
D gene: NA
clone size: NA

CDR3 DNA: TGTGCCAGCAGTGTGGACAGAGGGCGGAATCAGCCCCAGCATTTT
CDR3 protein: CASSVDRGRNQPQHF
CDR3 length: 15
J gene: TRBJ1-5
V gene: TRBV2
D gene: NA
clone size: few

CDR3 DNA: TGTGCCAGCAACCGGGACAGCTGGATCCCGGACACTGAAGCTTTCTTT
CDR3 protein: CASNRDSWIPDTEAFF
CDR3 length: 16
J gene: TRBJ1-1
V gene: TRBV5-4
D gene: TRBD1
clone size: NA

CDR3 DNA: TGCGCCAGCAGCTTGTTAGCGGACTCCTACAATGAGCAGTTCTTC
CDR3 protein: CASSLLADSYNEQFF
CDR3 length: 15
J gene: TRBJ2-1
V gene: TRBV5-1
D gene: NA
clone size: NA

CDR3 DNA: TGCGCCAGCAGCTTGGGTACAGGGGTGGACACTGAAGCTTTCTTT
CDR3 protein: CASSLGTGVDTEAFF
CDR3 length: 15
J gene: TRBJ1-1
V gene: TRBV5-1
D gene: TRBD1
clone size: NA

CDR3 DNA: TGTGCCAGCAGCTTAGCGTTACGGGGGGGTATCCAAGAGACCCAGTACTTC
CDR3 protein: CASSLALRGGIQETQYF
CDR3 length: 17
J gene: TRBJ2-5
V gene: TRBV7-2
D gene: TRBD2
clone size: NA

CDR3 DNA: TGCAGTGCCCCGGGGGGGGATGAGCAGTTCTTC
CDR3 protein: CSAPGGDEQFF
CDR3 length: 11
J gene: TRBJ2-1
V gene: TRBV20-1
D gene: TRBD2
clone size: NA

CDR3 DNA: TGCGCCAGCGGCACAGGGGGCCCTGAAACCTCTGGGGCCAACGTCCTGACTTTC
CDR3 protein: CASGTGGPETSGANVLTF
CDR3 length: 18
J gene: TRBJ2-6
V gene: TRBV5-1
D gene: TRBD1
clone size: NA

CDR3 DNA: TGTGCCAGCAGTCGCCTAGGACTAGCGGGGGGGGATGAGCAGTTCTTC
CDR3 protein: CASSRLGLAGGDEQFF
CDR3 length: 16
J gene: TRBJ2-1
V gene: TRBV2
D gene: TRBD2
clone size: NA

CDR3 DNA: TGCGCCAGCAGCCAAGATAGGAGGGGGGGCGGGGAGCTGTTTTTT
CDR3 protein: CASSQDRRGGGELFF
CDR3 length: 15
J gene: TRBJ2-2
V gene: TRBV4-3
D gene: NA
clone size: NA

CDR3 DNA: TGTGCCAGTAGTATAGAGGTCGGAGGGGAGAGGCAGACCGGGGAGCTGTTTTTT
CDR3 protein: CASSIEVGGERQTGELFF
CDR3 length: 18
J gene: TRBJ2-2
V gene: TRBV19
D gene: NA
clone size: NA

CDR3 DNA: TGTGCCAGCGGGCTGAGTGGGGGGTCGTGGACTGAAGCTTTCTTT
CDR3 protein: CASGLSGGSWTEAFF
CDR3 length: 15
J gene: TRBJ1-1
V gene: TRBV7-8
D gene: NA
clone size: NA

CDR3 DNA: TGTGCCAGCAGCTTAACAGGGAGTGGCACTGAAGCTTTCTTT
CDR3 protein: CASSLTGSGTEAFF
CDR3 length: 14
J gene: TRBJ1-1
V gene: TRBV7-9
D gene: NA
clone size: NA

CDR3 DNA: TGCAGCCATACCAACCAACAGGCGGGGCCGAACACTGAAGCTTTCTTT
CDR3 protein: CSHTNQQAGPNTEAFF
CDR3 length: 16
J gene: TRBJ1-1
V gene: TRBV29-1
D gene: NA
clone size: NA

CDR3 DNA: TGTGCCAGCAGCTTGGAAGCGGGGGTTCACGAGCAGTACTTC
CDR3 protein: CASSLEAGVHEQYF
CDR3 length: 14
J gene: TRBJ2-7
V gene: TRBV5-4
D gene: TRBD2
clone size: NA

CDR3 DNA: TGTGCCAGCAGCTTAGTTCGCCAGCGGGGGGCCAGCTACAATGAGCAGTTCTTC
CDR3 protein: CASSLVRQRGASYNEQFF
CDR3 length: 18
J gene: TRBJ2-1
V gene: TRBV7-2
D gene: TRBD2
clone size: NA

CDR3 DNA: TGTGCCAGTAGTCACAGGCTCCTCATGAACACTGAAGCTTTCTTT
CDR3 protein: CASSHRLLMNTEAFF
CDR3 length: 15
J gene: TRBJ1-1
V gene: TRBV19
D gene: NA
clone size: NA

CDR3 DNA: TGTGCCAGCAGCTTGGTAGGCCAGGCTGACTATGGCTACACCTTC
CDR3 protein: CASSLVGQADYGYTF
CDR3 length: 15
J gene: TRBJ1-2
V gene: TRBV5-6
D gene: NA
clone size: once

CDR3 DNA: TGTGCCAGTTCGACAGGGATCTATAATTCACCCCTCCACTTT
CDR3 protein: CASSTGIYNSPLHF
CDR3 length: 14
J gene: TRBJ1-6
V gene: TRBV19
D gene: TRBD1
clone size: NA

CDR3 DNA: TGTGCCAGCAGTAAACTCTTGGGGGAGGCCCCTCAGCCCCAGCATTTT
CDR3 protein: CASSKLLGEAPQPQHF
CDR3 length: 16
J gene: TRBJ1-5
V gene: TRBV25-1
D gene: NA
clone size: NA

CDR3 DNA: TGTGCCAGCAGCAAATCCGAGGATGAGACCCAGTACTTC
CDR3 protein: CASSKSEDETQYF
CDR3 length: 13
J gene: TRBJ2-5
V gene: TRBV7-9
D gene: NA
clone size: NA

CDR3 DNA: TGTGCCAGCAGTTTCACTCAGGGGGCGAGAACTGAAGCTTTCTTT
CDR3 protein: CASSFTQGARTEAFF
CDR3 length: 15
J gene: TRBJ1-1
V gene: TRBV6-5
D gene: TRBD1
clone size: NA

CDR3 DNA: TGTGCCAGCAGCTCGGGACAGTTAAGCACAGATACGCAGTATTTT
CDR3 protein: CASSSGQLSTDTQYF
CDR3 length: 15
J gene: TRBJ2-3
V gene: TRBV7-9
D gene: TRBD1
clone size: NA

CDR3 DNA: TGTGCCAGCAGTTCTCCGACAAAGAGCTCTGGAAACACCATATATTTT
CDR3 protein: CASSSPTKSSGNTIYF
CDR3 length: 16
J gene: TRBJ1-3
V gene: TRBV6-5
D gene: NA
clone size: NA

CDR3 DNA: TGCGCCAGCAGCCAACGTCCCGGGACAGAGAACACTGAAGCTTTCTTT
CDR3 protein: CASSQRPGTENTEAFF
CDR3 length: 16
J gene: TRBJ1-1
V gene: TRBV4-1
D gene: TRBD1
clone size: NA

CDR3 DNA: TGCGCCAGCAGCCAAGCGGGGCTAGCGGGGGTTATGAACACCGGGGAGCTGTTTTTT
CDR3 protein: CASSQAGLAGVMNTGELFF
CDR3 length: 19
J gene: TRBJ2-2
V gene: TRBV4-1
D gene: TRBD2
clone size: NA

CDR3 DNA: TGTGCCAGCAGCTTGGACGTTAGGACAGATACGCAGTATTTT
CDR3 protein: CASSLDVRTDTQYF
CDR3 length: 14
J gene: TRBJ2-3
V gene: TRBV5-5
D gene: NA
clone size: NA

CDR3 DNA: TGTGCCAGCAGCCTTGAACCGTTTCTAGGGGGAAACACCATATATTTT
CDR3 protein: CASSLEPFLGGNTIYF
CDR3 length: 16
J gene: TRBJ1-3
V gene: TRBV7-6
D gene: NA
clone size: NA

CDR3 DNA: TGCGCCAGCAGTGACTATCCCTATACTAGCGGCCCTACCAACAGGCAGTTCTTC
CDR3 protein: CASSDYPYTSGPTNRQFF
CDR3 length: 18
J gene: TRBJ2-1
V gene: TRBV10-2
D gene: TRBD2
clone size: NA

CDR3 DNA: TGCGCCAGCAGCCAAGATCGAGGAGGCTGGGGCTATGGCTACACCTTC
CDR3 protein: CASSQDRGGWGYGYTF
CDR3 length: 16
J gene: TRBJ1-2
V gene: TRBV4-3
D gene: NA
clone size: NA

CDR3 DNA: TGTGCCTGGAGTTACACAGCGTCCCCTGAAGCTTTCTTT
CDR3 protein: CAWSYTASPEAFF
CDR3 length: 13
J gene: TRBJ1-1
V gene: TRBV30
D gene: NA
clone size: NA

CDR3 DNA: TGTGCCAGCAGCCAAGAATCGGGACCACCCCTCCACTTT
CDR3 protein: CASSQESGPPLHF
CDR3 length: 13
J gene: TRBJ1-6
V gene: TRBV3-1/TRBV3-2
D gene: NA
clone size: NA

CDR3 DNA: TGTGCCAGCAGCATCCCCGGGACTAGCGGTTATAGCACCGGGGAGCTGTTTTTT
CDR3 protein: CASSIPGTSGYSTGELFF
CDR3 length: 18
J gene: TRBJ2-2
V gene: TRBV7-2
D gene: TRBD2
clone size: NA